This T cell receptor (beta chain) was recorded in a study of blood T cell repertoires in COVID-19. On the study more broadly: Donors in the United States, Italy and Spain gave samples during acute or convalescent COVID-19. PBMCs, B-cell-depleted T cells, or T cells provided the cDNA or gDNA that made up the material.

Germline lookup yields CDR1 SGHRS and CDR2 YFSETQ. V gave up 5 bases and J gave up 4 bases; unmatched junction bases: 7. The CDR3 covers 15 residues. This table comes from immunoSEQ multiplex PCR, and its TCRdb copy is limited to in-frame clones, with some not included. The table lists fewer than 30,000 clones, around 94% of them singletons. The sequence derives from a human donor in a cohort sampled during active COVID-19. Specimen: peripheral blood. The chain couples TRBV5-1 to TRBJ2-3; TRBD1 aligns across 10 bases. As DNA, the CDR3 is TGCGCCAGCAGAATCGACAGGGGGCTCGCAGATACGCAGTATTTT. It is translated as CASRIDRGLADTQYF.